Shown below are 7 T cell receptor beta chains from a single sample sequenced in a study of T cell responses to AZD1222 COVID-19 vaccine. Here immunoSEQ multiplex PCR was the method, and the copy in TCRdb shows in-frame clones only, minus some. The data hold under 150,000 clones, with 70% to 90% observed a single time. The sample was peripheral blood, taken on day 0 of AZD1222 vaccination. The receptors were sampled from an adult in good health.

The chain employs TRBV7-9 and TRBJ2-7, with 8 bases aligning to TRBD1. CDR1 is SEHNR and CDR2 is FQNEAQ in the germline V gene (reference sequence). The length of the CDR3 is 13 residues. V dropped 4 bases and J dropped 5; count of bases not matched to a gene: 4. Written as DNA, the CDR3 is TGTGCCAGCAGCTCGACAGGGGTCCACGAGCAGTACTTC. This encodes CASSSTGVHEQYF.

The chain carries TRBV6-1 and TRBJ1-5; D is uncertain. Looked up from germline, CDR1 is MNHNS and CDR2 is SASEGT. V lost 0 bases to trimming and J lost 3 bases, with 9 bases between them. The CDR3 consists of 15 residues. CDR3 DNA sequence: TGTGCCAGCAGTGAAGCTTCCTCCCCCAATCAGCCCCAGCATTTT. Amino acid sequence: CASSEASSPNQPQHF.

This chain links TRBV5-4 with TRBJ2-3; TRBD1 matches at 7 bases. The CDR3 sequence is 13 residues long. The V gene end was trimmed by 0 bases and the J gene end by 5 bases; junction bases not matched to a gene: 0. Germline values: CDR1 SGHNT, CDR2 YYREEE (reference sequence). The CDR3 DNA follows: TGTGCCAGCAGCTTGGACAGGGGAGATACGCAGTATTTT. Its translation: CASSLDRGDTQYF.

The V and J genes are TRBV30 and TRBJ1-1; possible D gene TRBD1, 5 bases. The CDR3 loop spans 16 amino acids. CDR1 and CDR2 from the germline V gene are GTSNPN and SVGIG (reference sequence). V was shortened by 5 bases and J by 3 bases, with 22 bases between the two germline ends. CDR3 residues: CAWSLFGGGSDTEAFF. CDR3 sequence (DNA): TGTGCCTGGTCCCTTTTTGGTGGGGGTTCGGACACTGAAGCTTTCTTT.

The J gene is TRBJ1-3, the V gene TRBV30; TRBD1 might be the D (5 bases). Per the germline V gene, CDR1 is GTSNPN and CDR2 is SVGIG (reference sequence). With 1 base removed from V and 6 bases from J, the gap between germline ends came to 13 bases. CDR3 length: 14 amino acids. The CDR3 DNA reads TGTGCCTGGAGTGGATGGGACTGGAAAAACACCATATATTTT. Its protein is CAWSGWDWKNTIYF.

The chain employs TRBV7-9 and TRBJ2-7; possibly TRBD1 for D (7 bases). Germline V lookup: CDR1 SEHNR, CDR2 FQNEAQ (reference sequence). Trimming removed 5 bases at V and 7 bases at J, with 15 bases between. The CDR3 sequence is 13 residues long. Written as DNA, the CDR3 is TGTGCCAGCAGCCGGGGGACAGCGAGAGAGCAGTACTTC. Its protein is CASSRGTAREQYF.

The J gene is TRBJ1-1, the V gene TRBV5-6, with D tentatively TRBD1 (5 bases). The CDR3 sequence is 14 residues long. The germline CDR1 and CDR2 sequences are SGHDT and YYEEEE. V was clipped by 5 bases and J by 0 bases, with 11 bases between them. CDR3 sequence: CASRLGTVNTEAFF. In DNA form, the CDR3 reads TGTGCCAGCAGACTGGGGACGGTGAACACTGAAGCTTTCTTT. The full variable domain, completed using reference TRBV5-6 and TRBJ1-1, is DAGVTQSPTHLIKTRGQQVTLRCSPKSGHDTVSWYQQALGQGPQFIFQYYEEEERQRGNFPDRFSGHQFPNYSSELNVNALLLGDSALYLCASRLGTVNTEAFFGQGTRLTVV.